This T cell receptor beta chain was identified in a study of Ad26.COV2.S vaccination and SARS-CoV-2 variants. Treatment specified: some 20 received Ad26.COV2.S at low or high dose, single or two shots; roughly 5 received placebo; per-sample allocation not given. Samples were taken on day 63 after the first vaccine or placebo injection. Method: immunoSEQ multiplex PCR; TCRdb's copy keeps in-frame clones and lacks some. Of roughly 450,000 clones listed, around 90% are singletons. This clone occurred once. The CDR3 runs to 16 residues. Germline CDR1 WSHSY, CDR2 SAAADI. V was trimmed by 1 base and J by 3 bases, leaving 13 bases between them.

The rearrangement joins TRBV10-2 to TRBJ2-1, with D maybe TRBD1 (5 bases). This specimen consisted of peripheral blood, obtained in a trial of Ad26.COV2.S vaccine versus placebo. This sequence was found in a person between 18 and 59 years old who received the Ad26.COV2.S COVID-19 vaccine or a placebo. CDR3 sequence: CASSEFNRGIYNEQFF. The CDR3 DNA reads as TGCGCCAGCAGTGAGTTCAATAGGGGTATCTACAATGAGCAGTTCTTC.